This T cell receptor beta chain was recorded in a study of blood T cell repertoires in COVID-19. Looking at the study overall: COVID-19 samples collected from the United States, Italy and Spain covered acute and convalescent phases. PBMCs, B-cell-depleted T cells, or T cells provided the cDNA or gDNA that made up the material.

In the authors' methods: Reference gene primer amplification yielded estimated nucleated cell counts. Produced via immunoSEQ multiplex PCR; TCRdb's table is partial and in-frame only. Clonal size and the V and J genes are those of that table, whereas D and trimming came from the DNA. This sample has over 85,000 clones, with about 85% found just once. The sequence came from a woman of 80 years or more with COVID-19, enrolled during active disease. Input material: peripheral blood.

In DNA, the CDR3 is TGTGCCAGTAAGGCTAGCGGGAGCTCCTACAATGAGCAGTTCTTC. Protein: CASKASGSSYNEQFF. The chain combines TRBV2 with TRBJ2-1, with 10 bases matching TRBD2. CDR1 is SNHLY, CDR2 FYNNEI, per germline. The CDR3 totals 15 residues. V lost 9 bases, J lost 0 bases, and 5 bases stayed unmatched.